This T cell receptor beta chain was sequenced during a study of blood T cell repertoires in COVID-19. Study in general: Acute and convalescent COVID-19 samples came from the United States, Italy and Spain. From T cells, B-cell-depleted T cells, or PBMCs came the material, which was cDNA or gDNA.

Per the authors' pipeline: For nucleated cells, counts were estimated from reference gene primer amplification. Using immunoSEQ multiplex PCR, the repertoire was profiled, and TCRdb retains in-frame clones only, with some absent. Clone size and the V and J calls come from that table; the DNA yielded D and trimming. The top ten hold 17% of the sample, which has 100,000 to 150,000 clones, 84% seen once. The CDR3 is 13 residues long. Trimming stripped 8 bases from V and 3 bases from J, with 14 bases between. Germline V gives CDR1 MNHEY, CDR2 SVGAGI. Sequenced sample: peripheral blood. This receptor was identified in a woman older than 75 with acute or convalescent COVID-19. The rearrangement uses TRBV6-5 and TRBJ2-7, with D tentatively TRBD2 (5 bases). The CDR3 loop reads CASFSGLGYEQYF. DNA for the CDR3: TGTGCCAGCTTTTCTGGACTCGGCTACGAGCAGTACTTC.